The next 20 T cell receptor beta chains were all read from a single sample in a study of T cells expressing NK-cell markers. TCRdb reprocessed the 5' RACE reads, keeping one entry per CDR3 protein, no DNA. The table for this sample gives approximately 460,000 distinct CDR3 sequences. Material: blood T cells: a sorted CD56 or NKG2C T cell subset, CD4+ or CD8+ T cells, or bulk PBMC T cells (not recorded which). All receptors derive from a woman between 18 and 75 years old in good health.

The chain employs TRBV6-6 and TRBJ2-7; the D gene TCRdb calls, TRBD2, cannot be checked with no DNA. Per germline, CDR1 MNHNY and CDR2 SVGAGI (reference sequence). The CDR3 totals 13 residues. This CDR3 reads CASRTSGRNEQYF.

J is TRBJ1-5 and V is TRBV6-5. The germline V gene has CDR1 MNHEY and CDR2 SVGAGI. The CDR3 is 16 amino acids. The CDR3 protein is CASSSDRYTRDQPQHF.

The rearrangement uses TRBV4-3 and TRBJ2-1; TCRdb returns TRBD1, unconfirmable since there is no DNA. Germline assignment: CDR1 LGHNA and CDR2 YSLEER. The CDR3 runs 14 residues. The CDR3: CASSRGTLVGEQFF.

The chain uses TRBV28 and TRBJ2-7; the D gene TCRdb calls, TRBD2, cannot be checked with no DNA. Germline-derived CDR1 and CDR2 are MDHEN and SYDVKM. There are 15 residues in the CDR3. The CDR3 sequence: CASSRIRYGRYEQYF.

The chain employs TRBV19 and TRBJ2-2; absent DNA, TCRdb's TRBD1 call cannot be checked. This CDR3 contains 17 residues. CDR1 and CDR2 from the germline V gene are LNHDA and SQIVND (reference sequence). CDR3 sequence reads: CASEGDRGPQFGGELFF.

This CDR3 is CASSPGPSTEAFF. The chain joins TRBV12-3 or TRBV12-4 to TRBJ1-1; the D gene TCRdb calls, TRBD1, cannot be checked with no DNA. The CDR3 extends over 13 amino acids.

This chain connects TRBV20-1 to TRBJ2-3; TCRdb's assignment of TRBD2 cannot be checked, as there is no DNA. The CDR3 is 15 amino acids. CDR1 DFQATT and CDR2 SNEGSKA come from the germline V gene (reference sequence). This chain's CDR3 is CSARSRTSGTDTQYF.

The chain joins TRBV7-6 to TRBJ2-3; the TCRdb D gene call, TRBD2, has no DNA to confirm it. Germline-derived CDR1 and CDR2 are SGHVS and FNYEAQ. This CDR3 spans 17 amino acids. CDR3 region: CASSLVPSEKTQDTQYF.

The V and J genes are TRBV6-1 and TRBJ1-6; with no DNA, the TCRdb D assignment of TRBD1 cannot be verified. Per the germline V gene, CDR1 is MNHNS and CDR2 is SASEGT. The CDR3 is 16 amino acids. The CDR3 loop is CASTLDSFSYNSPLHF.

This rearrangement joins TRBV9 to TRBJ2-1; the D call of TRBD1 rests on TCRdb alone, since no DNA is present to check it. The CDR3 length is 15 residues. Germline values: CDR1 SGDLS, CDR2 YYNGEE. CDR3 in amino acids: CASSSPPGGYNEQFF.

The chain joins TRBV20-1 to TRBJ2-1. CDR1 DFQATT and CDR2 SNEGSKA come from the germline V gene (reference sequence). CDR3 size: 14 residues. This chain's CDR3 is CSAKTSVSYNEQFF.

The chain recombines TRBV19 with TRBJ2-1. Germline CDR1 and CDR2: LNHDA and SQIVND (reference sequence). The CDR3 is 13 residues long. The CDR3 loop reads CASSWTESNEQFF.

The chain has TRBV20-1 and TRBJ2-5; TCRdb lists TRBD1, though no DNA is available to test this call. The CDR3 has 14 amino acids. CDR1 DFQATT and CDR2 SNEGSKA come from the germline V gene (reference sequence). This CDR3 is CSATPGGDPETQYF.

The chain's CDR3 is CASSGVGGSRGYTF. The gene calls are TRBV14 and TRBJ1-2; TCRdb selects TRBD1, and the lack of DNA leaves this call unchecked. This CDR3 has 14 amino acids. The germline gives CDR1 SGHDN, CDR2 FVKESK.

V is TRBV7-6 and J is TRBJ2-3. The CDR3 covers 17 residues. CDR1 and CDR2 (germline): SGHVS, FNYEAQ. The chain's CDR3 is CASSLDASGPSTDTQYF.

The V gene is TRBV10-3, the J gene TRBJ2-1; TCRdb proposes TRBD1, but this gene call is untestable without DNA. The CDR3 runs 15 residues. In germline, CDR1 is ENHRY, CDR2 SYGVKD. Here the CDR3 reads CAIKVGGGLLNEQFF.

The rearrangement joins TRBV24-1 to TRBJ2-1; as DNA is missing, the TRBD2 call by TCRdb cannot be tested. Germline-derived CDR1 and CDR2 are KGHDR and SFDVKD. The CDR3 is 15 amino acids. The CDR3 protein is CATSGWGGRDNEQFF.

The CDR3 loop is CASSDDLYEQYF. J is TRBJ2-7 and V is TRBV6-5. The CDR3 runs to 12 residues. The germline gives CDR1 MNHEY, CDR2 SVGAGI.

The chain couples TRBV20-1 to TRBJ2-7. CDR1 is DFQATT, CDR2 SNEGSKA, per germline (reference sequence). The CDR3 length is 13 residues. The CDR3: CSAREASVVGQYF.

The chain is built from TRBV6-1 and TRBJ2-1; TCRdb gives TRBD2 as the D gene, but with no DNA this cannot be confirmed. The CDR3 contains 16 residues. CDR1 is MNHNS, CDR2 SASEGT, per germline. CDR3 region: CASERGLAGGVNEQFF.